This is a list of T cell receptor beta chains from one sample in a study of T cells after yellow fever vaccination. From the 5' RACE reads, TCRdb called clonotypes with MiXCR, one entry per CDR3 protein. The sample lists some 220,000 distinct CDR3 sequences; approximately 3% were seen once. This sample comprised CD4+ T cells sorted from PBMCs, obtained 10 days after the yellow fever booster vaccination. Receptor source: a man aged 18-30 years who received the YFV17D yellow fever vaccine. Both conserved end residues are part of each CDR3. The D gene is left open where the match is weak. Clone size, where shown, is once, few, many, or a class for clones that have expanded.

D: .
V: TRBV5-4
size: many
J: TRBJ1-6
CDR3: CASSTNNSPLHF
DNA: TGTGCCAGCAGCACAAATAATTCACCCCTCCACTTT

D: .
V: TRBV7-2
size: .
J: TRBJ1-2
CDR3: CASRLGGGYGYTF
DNA: TGTGCCAGCAGGCTGGGGGGGGGCTATGGCTACACCTTC

D: .
V: TRBV5-1
size: few
J: TRBJ1-2
CDR3: CASSNDFQSYGYTF
DNA: TGCGCCAGCAGCAACGACTTCCAGAGTTATGGCTACACCTTC

D: .
V: TRBV9
size: many
J: TRBJ2-5
CDR3: CASSSRLTYQETQYF
DNA: TGTGCCAGCAGCTCGAGACTGACGTACCAAGAGACCCAGTACTTC

D: .
V: TRBV12-3/TRBV12-4
size: many
J: TRBJ2-2
CDR3: CASTLGGITGELFF
DNA: TGTGCCAGCACCCTCGGGGGAATCACCGGGGAGCTGTTTTTT

D: .
V: TRBV12-3/TRBV12-4
size: many
J: TRBJ2-5
CDR3: CASGLDQETQYF
DNA: TGTGCCAGCGGGCTAGACCAAGAGACCCAGTACTTC

D: TRBD1
V: TRBV30
size: many
J: TRBJ2-3
CDR3: CAWGTGSSTDTQYF
DNA: TGTGCCTGGGGGACAGGATCTAGCACAGATACGCAGTATTTT

D: TRBD2
V: TRBV5-1
size: many
J: TRBJ2-1
CDR3: CASSHLAGGTYNEQFF
DNA: TGCGCCAGCAGCCACTTAGCGGGGGGTACCTACAATGAGCAGTTCTTC

D: TRBD2
V: TRBV5-1
size: many
J: TRBJ2-2
CDR3: CASSFRAGGNTGELFF
DNA: TGCGCCAGCAGCTTCCGAGCGGGGGGCAACACCGGGGAGCTGTTTTTT

D: .
V: TRBV20-1
size: many
J: TRBJ1-5
CDR3: CSASGGEQPQHF
DNA: TGCAGTGCGTCGGGGGGGGAACAGCCCCAGCATTTT

D: TRBD1
V: TRBV20-1
size: few
J: TRBJ2-3
CDR3: CSGTGQGGNTQYF
DNA: TGCAGTGGCACGGGACAGGGTGGAAATACGCAGTATTTT

D: .
V: TRBV5-6
size: .
J: TRBJ2-5
CDR3: CASRQQYKPAQYF
DNA: TGTGCCAGCAGGCAACAGTACAAGCCGGCCCAGTACTTC

D: .
V: TRBV5-5
size: few
J: TRBJ2-3
CDR3: CASSLRVDIGTDTQYF
DNA: TGTGCCAGCAGCTTGAGGGTAGATATCGGCACAGATACGCAGTATTTT

D: TRBD1
V: TRBV20-1
size: many
J: TRBJ2-1
CDR3: CSACEGQGRDEQFF
DNA: TGCAGTGCTTGCGAGGGACAGGGGAGGGATGAGCAGTTCTTC

D: .
V: TRBV6-6
size: .
J: TRBJ1-2
CDR3: CASSPNSNGYTF
DNA: TGTGCCAGCAGTCCCAATTCAAATGGCTACACCTTC

D: .
V: TRBV2
size: many
J: TRBJ2-7
CDR3: CASSPRGASYEQYF
DNA: TGTGCCAGCAGTCCCCGGGGGGCCTCCTACGAGCAGTACTTC

D: .
V: TRBV7-9
size: many
J: TRBJ2-5
CDR3: CASSLGAERETQYF
DNA: TGTGCCAGCAGCTTAGGGGCTGAGAGAGAGACCCAGTACTTC